This TCR beta chain was captured by sequencing in a study of blood T cells in healthy people across ages. Findings and limits, study-wide: Estimates drawn from one million T cells were deemed to understate diversity. Possibly confounding the expanded clonotype changes was the fact that donor CMV status was unknown. When set beside aged donors, long-lived donors presented more naive CD4+ cells and higher diversity.

Germline V gene lookup returns CDR1 SGDLS and CDR2 YYNGEE. V was clipped by 1 base and J by 3 bases; unmatched bases: 20. This CDR3 contains 21 residues. Details on this clonotype: Its antigen is unknown.

Primed by a sample-barcoded 5' primer and a J-beta primer mix, a second PCR proceeded for about 7 to 12 cycles. TCRdb ran MiXCR on the 5' RACE reads and lists one entry per CDR3 protein. The data contain about a million distinct CDR3 sequences, about 53% of them singletons. V gene TRBV9 combines with J gene TRBJ2-7; the match to TRBD2 covers 12 bases. Sequencing was carried out using blood. This clonotype was obtained from a woman aged 55-70 years in good health. The CDR3 loop reads CASSVSIRTSGTPDPNYEQYF. CDR3 in DNA: TGTGCCAGCAGCGTATCGATCAGGACTAGCGGGACACCCGACCCCAACTACGAGCAGTACTTC.